Sequencing of this T cell receptor (beta chain) was carried out in a study of response to subunit inactivated influenza vaccine. TCRdb re-derived calls from the RT-PCR reads in MiXCR, one entry per CDR3 protein. The sample lists some 480,000 distinct CDR3 sequences, about 10% occurring once. Germline CDR1 DFQATT, CDR2 SNEGSKA (reference sequence). V was trimmed by 6 bases and J by 10 bases, leaving 13 bases between them. This CDR3 contains 11 residues. This clonotype was obtained from a man in his fifties or sixties who received an inactivated influenza vaccine. The V and J genes are TRBV20-1 and TRBJ2-1; D remains unclear. The sequencing here drew on PBMCs from blood, taken roughly 45 days after vaccination. CDR3 in DNA: TGCAGTGCCCCGAAGCAGTCCGAGCAGTTCTTC. Protein sequence: CSAPKQSEQFF.